This T cell receptor beta chain was documented in a study of response to subunit inactivated influenza vaccine. The study, taken as a whole, reports: Every seasonal influenza vaccination brings in few new T cells, the authors suggested.

To note about this clonotype: Its specificity is not known.

One entry per CDR3 protein, called by TCRdb with MiXCR from the RT-PCR reads. The sample consists of about 240,000 distinct CDR3 sequences, over 9% of them appearing once. Germline lookup yields CDR1 SGHAT and CDR2 FQNNGV. The junction had 6 bases not matched to a gene; V was cut back by 2 bases and J by 5 bases. CDR3 length equals 17 residues. This clonotype was sampled from a man aged 50-59 years who received an inactivated influenza vaccine. Specimen: non-naive T cells sorted from PBMCs, collected around 14 days before vaccination. The V and J genes are TRBV11-2 and TRBJ2-2, with 12 bases identical to TRBD2. CDR3 DNA sequence: TGTGCCAGCAGCTTAAACACGGGGACTAGCGGGACCGGGGAGCTGTTTTTT. It codes for CASSLNTGTSGTGELFF.